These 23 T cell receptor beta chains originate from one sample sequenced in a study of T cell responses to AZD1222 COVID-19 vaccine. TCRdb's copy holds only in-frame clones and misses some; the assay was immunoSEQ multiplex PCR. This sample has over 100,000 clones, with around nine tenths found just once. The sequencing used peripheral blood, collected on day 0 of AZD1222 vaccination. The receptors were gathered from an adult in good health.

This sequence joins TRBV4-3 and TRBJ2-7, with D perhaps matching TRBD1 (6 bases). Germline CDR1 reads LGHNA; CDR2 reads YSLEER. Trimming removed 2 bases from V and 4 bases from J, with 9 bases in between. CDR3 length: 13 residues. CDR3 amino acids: CASSQWDMYEQYF. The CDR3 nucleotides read TGCGCCAGCAGCCAATGGGACATGTACGAGCAGTACTTC.

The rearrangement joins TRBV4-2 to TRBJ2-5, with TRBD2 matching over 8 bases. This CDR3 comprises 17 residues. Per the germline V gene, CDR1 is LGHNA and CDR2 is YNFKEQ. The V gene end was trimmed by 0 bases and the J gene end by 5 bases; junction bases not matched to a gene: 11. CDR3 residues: CASSQDWVGAGDETQYF. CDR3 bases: TGTGCCAGCAGCCAAGATTGGGTGGGAGCGGGGGACGAGACCCAGTACTTC.

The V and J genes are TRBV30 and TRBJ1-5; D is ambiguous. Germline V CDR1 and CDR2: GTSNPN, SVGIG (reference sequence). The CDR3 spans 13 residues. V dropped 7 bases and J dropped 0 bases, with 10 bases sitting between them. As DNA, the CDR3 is TGTGCCTCCCAACAGAATAGCAATCAGCCCCAGCATTTT. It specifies CASQQNSNQPQHF.

The CDR3 DNA follows: TGTGCCAGCTCCGGACAGTTTACAGATACGCAGTATTTT. The encoded protein is CASSGQFTDTQYF. The rearrangement joins TRBV2 to TRBJ2-3, with D possibly being TRBD1 (6 bases). V shed 8 bases and J shed 3 bases, with 12 bases lying between them. Germline V gives CDR1 SNHLY, CDR2 FYNNEI. This CDR3 is 13 amino acids long.

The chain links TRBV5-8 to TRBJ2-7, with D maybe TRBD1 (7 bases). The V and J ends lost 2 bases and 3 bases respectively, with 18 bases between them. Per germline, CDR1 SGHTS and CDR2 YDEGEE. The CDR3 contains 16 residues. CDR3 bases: TGTGCCAGCAGCTTATCTCGGGGGACAGTTTTCTACGAGCAGTACTTC. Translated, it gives CASSLSRGTVFYEQYF.

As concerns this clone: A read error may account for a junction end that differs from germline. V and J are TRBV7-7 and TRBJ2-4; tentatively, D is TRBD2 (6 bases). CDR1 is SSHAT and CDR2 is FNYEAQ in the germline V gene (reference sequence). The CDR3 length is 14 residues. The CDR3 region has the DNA TGTGCTAGCAGCTTAGGAGGGAACAAAAACATTCAGTACTTC. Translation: CASSLGGNKNIQYF. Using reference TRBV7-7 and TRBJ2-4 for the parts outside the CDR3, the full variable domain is GAGVSQSPRYKVTKRGQDVTLRCDPISSHATLYWYQQALGQGPEFLTYFNYEAQPDKSGLPSDRFSAERPEGSISTLTIQRTEQRDSAMYRCASSLGGNKNIQYFGAGTRLSVL.

The CDR3 loop is CASSSWTATGELFF. As DNA, the CDR3 is TGTGCCAGCAGCTCCTGGACAGCCACCGGGGAGCTGTTTTTT. The J gene is TRBJ2-2, the V gene TRBV7-8, with a weak D call TRBD1 (6 bases). V was shortened by 4 bases and J by 4 bases, with 10 bases between the two germline ends. The CDR3 loop spans 14 amino acids. Germline CDR1 reads SGHVS; CDR2 reads FQNEAQ.

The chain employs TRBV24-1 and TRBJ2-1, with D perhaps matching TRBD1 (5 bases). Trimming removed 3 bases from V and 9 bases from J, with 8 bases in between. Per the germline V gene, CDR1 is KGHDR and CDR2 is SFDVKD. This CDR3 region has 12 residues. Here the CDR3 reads CATSDLQGEQFF. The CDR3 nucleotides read TGTGCCACCAGTGATCTGCAGGGTGAGCAGTTCTTC.

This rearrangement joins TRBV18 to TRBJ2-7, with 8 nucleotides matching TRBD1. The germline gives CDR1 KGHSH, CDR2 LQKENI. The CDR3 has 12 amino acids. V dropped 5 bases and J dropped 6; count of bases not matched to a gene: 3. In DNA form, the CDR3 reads TGTGCCAGCTCATTCGACAGGGGCGAGCAGTACTTC. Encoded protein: CASSFDRGEQYF.

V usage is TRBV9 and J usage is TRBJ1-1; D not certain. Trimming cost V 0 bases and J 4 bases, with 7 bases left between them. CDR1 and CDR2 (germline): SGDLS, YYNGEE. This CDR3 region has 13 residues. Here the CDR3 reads CASSVGQSTEAFF. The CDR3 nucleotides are TGTGCCAGCAGCGTAGGTCAGAGCACTGAAGCTTTCTTT.

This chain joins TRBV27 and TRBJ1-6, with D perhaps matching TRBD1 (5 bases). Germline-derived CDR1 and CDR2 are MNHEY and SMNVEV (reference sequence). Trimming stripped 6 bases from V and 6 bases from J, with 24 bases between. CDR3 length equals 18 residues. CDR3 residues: CASSPVIRRGWTNSPLHF. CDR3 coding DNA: TGTGCCAGCAGCCCCGTTATAAGGAGGGGATGGACTAATTCACCCCTCCACTTT.

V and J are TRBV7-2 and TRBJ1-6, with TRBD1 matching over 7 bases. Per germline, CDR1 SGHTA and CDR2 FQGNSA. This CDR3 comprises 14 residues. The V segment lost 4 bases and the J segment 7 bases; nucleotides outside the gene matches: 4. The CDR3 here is CASSWDSTNSPLHF. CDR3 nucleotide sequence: TGTGCCAGCAGCTGGGACAGCACGAATTCACCCCTCCACTTT.

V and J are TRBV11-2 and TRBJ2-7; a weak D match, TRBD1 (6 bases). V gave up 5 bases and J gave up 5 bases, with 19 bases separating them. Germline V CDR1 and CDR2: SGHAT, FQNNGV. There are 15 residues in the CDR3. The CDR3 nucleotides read TGTGCCAGCAGCCACGAGGTACAGGGCGTCAACGAGCAGTACTTC. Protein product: CASSHEVQGVNEQYF.

Written as DNA, the CDR3 is TGTGCCACCGCGACAGGGGAAGACTATGGCTACACCTTC. Translation gives CATATGEDYGYTF. The V and J genes are TRBV10-3 and TRBJ1-2; 8 bases are shared with TRBD1. From germline, CDR1 is ENHRY and CDR2 SYGVKD. The CDR3 covers 13 residues. With 10 bases clipped from V and 3 bases from J, the junction kept 7 bases outside the gene matches.

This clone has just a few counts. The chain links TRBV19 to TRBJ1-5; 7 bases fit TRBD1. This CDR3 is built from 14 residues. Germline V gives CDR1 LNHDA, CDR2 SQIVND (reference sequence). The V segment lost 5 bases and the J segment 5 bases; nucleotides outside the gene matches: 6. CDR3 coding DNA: TGTGCCAGTAGTGATCCGACAGGGCATCAGCCCCAGCATTTT. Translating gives CASSDPTGHQPQHF.

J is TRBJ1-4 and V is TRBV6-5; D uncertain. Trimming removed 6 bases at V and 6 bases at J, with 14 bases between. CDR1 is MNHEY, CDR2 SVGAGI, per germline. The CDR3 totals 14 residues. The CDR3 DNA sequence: TGTGCCAGCAGAAAACTCCGGGAGGATGAAAAACTGTTTTTT. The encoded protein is CASRKLREDEKLFF.

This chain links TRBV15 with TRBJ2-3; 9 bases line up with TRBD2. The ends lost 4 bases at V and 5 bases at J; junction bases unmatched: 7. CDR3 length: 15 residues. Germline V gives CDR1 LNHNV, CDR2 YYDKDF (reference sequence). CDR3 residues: CATSIGGGAEDTQYF. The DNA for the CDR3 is TGTGCCACCAGCATCGGCGGGGGGGCGGAAGATACGCAGTATTTT.

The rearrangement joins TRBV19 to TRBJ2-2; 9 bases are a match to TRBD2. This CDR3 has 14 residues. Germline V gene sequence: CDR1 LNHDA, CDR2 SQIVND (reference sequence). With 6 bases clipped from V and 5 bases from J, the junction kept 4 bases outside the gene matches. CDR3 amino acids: CASRSGGLTGELFF. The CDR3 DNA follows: TGTGCCAGTAGAAGCGGGGGGTTAACCGGGGAGCTGTTTTTT.

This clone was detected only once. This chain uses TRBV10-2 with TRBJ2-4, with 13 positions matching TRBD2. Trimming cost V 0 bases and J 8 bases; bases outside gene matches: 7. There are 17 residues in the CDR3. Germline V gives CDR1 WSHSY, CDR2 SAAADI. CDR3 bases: TGCGCCAGCAGTGAGTCGACTACTAGCGGGGGGGCATACATTCAGTACTTC. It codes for CASSESTTSGGAYIQYF.

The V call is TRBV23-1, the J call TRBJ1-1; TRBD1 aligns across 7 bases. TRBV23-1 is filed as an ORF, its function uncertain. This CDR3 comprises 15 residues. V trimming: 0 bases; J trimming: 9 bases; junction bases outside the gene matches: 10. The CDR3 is CASSQSGGQRVKAFF. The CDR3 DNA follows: TGCGCCAGCAGTCAATCCGGGGGACAGCGAGTTAAAGCTTTCTTT.

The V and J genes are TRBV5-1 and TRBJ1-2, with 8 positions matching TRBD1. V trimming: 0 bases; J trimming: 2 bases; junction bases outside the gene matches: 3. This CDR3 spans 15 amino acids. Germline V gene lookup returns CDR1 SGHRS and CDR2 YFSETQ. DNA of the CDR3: TGCGCCAGCAGCTTGGTTGGGACAGGCAACTATGGCTACACCTTC. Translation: CASSLVGTGNYGYTF.

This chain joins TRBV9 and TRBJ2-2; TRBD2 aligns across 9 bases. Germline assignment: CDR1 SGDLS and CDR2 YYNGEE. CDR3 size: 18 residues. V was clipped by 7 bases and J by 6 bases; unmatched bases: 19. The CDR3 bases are TGTGCCAGCTCCGAGGGACTAGCTCTCACTTTCAGCCCCGGGGAGCTGTTTTTT. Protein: CASSEGLALTFSPGELFF.

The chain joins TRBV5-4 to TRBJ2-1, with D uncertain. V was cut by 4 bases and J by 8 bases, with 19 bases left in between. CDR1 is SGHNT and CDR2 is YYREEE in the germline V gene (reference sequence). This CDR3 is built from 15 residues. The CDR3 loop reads CASSPTTLARDEQFF. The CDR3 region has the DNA TGTGCCAGCAGCCCGACAACCTTAGCTCGGGATGAGCAGTTCTTC.